The source of this T cell receptor beta chain is a study of T cells expressing NK-cell markers. About the study: CD3+CD56+NKG2C+, CD3+CD56+NKG2C- and CD3+CD56-NKG2C+ T cells, once sorted, supplied the TCR beta repertoires. Study-level results: Unclear, still, was the HCMV specificity of the expanded NKG2C+ T cell clones.

Germline V gene data show CDR1 as WSHSY and CDR2 as SAAADI. CDR3 length: 13 amino acids. As regards this clonotype: Its matching antigen is unknown.

TCRdb reprocessed the 5' RACE reads and keeps a single row for each CDR3 protein, giving no DNA. This table holds 450,000 to 600,000 distinct CDR3 sequences. Sample: blood T cells: a sorted CD56 or NKG2C T cell subset, CD4+ or CD8+ T cells, or bulk PBMC T cells (not recorded which). The sequence was collected from a man aged 18-30 years in good health. The chain is built from TRBV10-2 and TRBJ2-2; the D call of TRBD1 rests on TCRdb alone, since no DNA is present to check it. This CDR3 reads CASRAGGQEELFF.